Listed below are T cell receptor beta chains from one sample, sequenced in a study of cytomegalovirus exposure and HLA in healthy donors. This table comes from immunoSEQ multiplex PCR, and its TCRdb copy is limited to in-frame clones, with some not included. The sample gives some 83,000 clones, approximately 95% of which show up once; less than 2.5% is in the top ten. Sequenced input: PBMCs. The receptors derive from a woman aged 18-29 years in good health and CMV-seronegative. Each CDR3 is given with its conserved first and last residue. Fields, in order: V gene, D gene, clone size, J gene, CDR3 DNA, CDR3 protein. D genes are given only for firm matches. Clone size is not always given. Where it is, it says once, few, many or a class for expanded clones.

V gene: TRBV9; D gene: TRBD1; clone size: -; J gene: TRBJ1-1; CDR3 DNA: TGTGCCAGCAGCGTAGAGGGGACAGCCACTGAAGCTTTCTTT; CDR3 protein: CASSVEGTATEAFF
V gene: TRBV7-8; D gene: -; clone size: -; J gene: TRBJ1-2; CDR3 DNA: TGTGCCAGCAGCTTAGTCGGAGGAGTACTAAACTATGGCTACACCTTC; CDR3 protein: CASSLVGGVLNYGYTF
V gene: TRBV10-1; D gene: TRBD1; clone size: -; J gene: TRBJ2-1; CDR3 DNA: TGCGCCAGCAGCGAAAAGACAGGGTGGTACAATGAGCAGTTCTTC; CDR3 protein: CASSEKTGWYNEQFF
V gene: TRBV2; D gene: -; clone size: -; J gene: TRBJ1-6; CDR3 DNA: TGTGCCAGCAGTGAGGGGGCAGGGCATAATTCACCCCTCCACTTT; CDR3 protein: CASSEGAGHNSPLHF
V gene: TRBV2; D gene: -; clone size: once; J gene: TRBJ1-4; CDR3 DNA: TGTGCCAGCAGGCTACAGGGATCCAATGAAAAACTGTTTTTT; CDR3 protein: CASRLQGSNEKLFF
V gene: TRBV5-1; D gene: -; clone size: -; J gene: TRBJ1-1; CDR3 DNA: TGCGCCAGCAGCTTGGAGGGGCAGGGTCGTAATACTGAAGCTTTCTTT; CDR3 protein: CASSLEGQGRNTEAFF
V gene: TRBV2; D gene: TRBD1; clone size: -; J gene: TRBJ2-5; CDR3 DNA: TGTGCCAGCAGCCTGGACAGGGGCGAAGAGACCCAGTACTTC; CDR3 protein: CASSLDRGEETQYF
V gene: TRBV10-3; D gene: -; clone size: -; J gene: TRBJ1-5; CDR3 DNA: TGTGCCATCAGTGAGAACGCCGGGGATAGCAATCAGCCCCAGCATTTT; CDR3 protein: CAISENAGDSNQPQHF
V gene: TRBV27; D gene: -; clone size: -; J gene: TRBJ1-2; CDR3 DNA: TGTGCCAGCAGTCCTCAGTTGATGGGGGGCTATGGCTACACCTTC; CDR3 protein: CASSPQLMGGYGYTF
V gene: TRBV7-3; D gene: TRBD1; clone size: -; J gene: TRBJ1-1; CDR3 DNA: TGTGCCAGCAGCCGGTCGACAGGGGAAGCTTTCTTT; CDR3 protein: CASSRSTGEAFF
V gene: TRBV7-6; D gene: -; clone size: -; J gene: TRBJ2-3; CDR3 DNA: TGTGCCAGCAGCCCTGGACTGGGGGGGGCCACAGATACGCAGTATTTT; CDR3 protein: CASSPGLGGATDTQYF
V gene: TRBV5-1; D gene: TRBD2; clone size: -; J gene: TRBJ2-1; CDR3 DNA: TGCGCCAGCAGCTTGCGGGGTTCCGGGACTAGCGGGGAGCATGAGCAGTTCTTC; CDR3 protein: CASSLRGSGTSGEHEQFF
V gene: TRBV7-6; D gene: -; clone size: -; J gene: TRBJ2-7; CDR3 DNA: TGTGCCAGCAGCATGGAAGGGGCCCGGGACACCAGCTCCTACGAGCAGTACTTC; CDR3 protein: CASSMEGARDTSSYEQYF
V gene: TRBV2; D gene: TRBD1; clone size: -; J gene: TRBJ1-2; CDR3 DNA: TGTGCCAGCAGCCGGACAGGCGGCTACACCTTC; CDR3 protein: CASSRTGGYTF
V gene: TRBV6-1; D gene: -; clone size: once; J gene: TRBJ2-7; CDR3 DNA: TGTGCCAGCGGGCTTTACGAGCAGTACTTC; CDR3 protein: CASGLYEQYF
V gene: TRBV7-9; D gene: -; clone size: -; J gene: TRBJ1-2; CDR3 DNA: TGTGCCAGCAGAAATCCTGATGCCGGCTATGGCTACACCTTC; CDR3 protein: CASRNPDAGYGYTF
V gene: TRBV2; D gene: TRBD2; clone size: few; J gene: TRBJ2-7; CDR3 DNA: TGTGCCAGCAGCTGGACTAGCGGGAGCTCCTACGAGCAGTACTTC; CDR3 protein: CASSWTSGSSYEQYF
V gene: TRBV19; D gene: TRBD2; clone size: -; J gene: TRBJ2-7; CDR3 DNA: TGTGCCAGTGGAGAGAAAGCGGGGGGGTACGACGAGCAGTACTTC; CDR3 protein: CASGEKAGGYDEQYF
V gene: TRBV2; D gene: -; clone size: -; J gene: TRBJ2-1; CDR3 DNA: TGTGCCAGCAGTGATTGGTCAGGGGGGAATGAGCAGTTCTTC; CDR3 protein: CASSDWSGGNEQFF
V gene: TRBV6-6; D gene: -; clone size: once; J gene: TRBJ1-3; CDR3 DNA: TGTGCCAGCAGTTACTCTTCTAGAGACGGAAACACCATATATTTT; CDR3 protein: CASSYSSRDGNTIYF
V gene: TRBV4-3; D gene: -; clone size: -; J gene: TRBJ1-1; CDR3 DNA: TGCGCCAGCAGCACCCGGTGGGGGCTTGACACTGAAGCTTTCTTT; CDR3 protein: CASSTRWGLDTEAFF
V gene: TRBV11-2; D gene: -; clone size: -; J gene: TRBJ2-7; CDR3 DNA: TGTGCCAGCAGCTTAGACGACCTCAGGGACGAGCAGTACTTC; CDR3 protein: CASSLDDLRDEQYF
V gene: TRBV30; D gene: -; clone size: -; J gene: TRBJ1-5; CDR3 DNA: TGTGCCTGGAGTGTACACGATCAGCCCCAGCATTTT; CDR3 protein: CAWSVHDQPQHF
V gene: TRBV5-1; D gene: TRBD1; clone size: -; J gene: TRBJ2-7; CDR3 DNA: TGCGCCAGCAGCTTCGGGACAGGGAACTACGAGCAGTACTTC; CDR3 protein: CASSFGTGNYEQYF
V gene: TRBV7-2; D gene: TRBD2; clone size: -; J gene: TRBJ2-1; CDR3 DNA: TGTGCCAGCAGCTTATCGGGGGGAACCTACAATGAGCAGTTCTTC; CDR3 protein: CASSLSGGTYNEQFF
V gene: TRBV9; D gene: -; clone size: -; J gene: TRBJ2-3; CDR3 DNA: TGTGCCAGCAGCGCCTCCCGGGGACAAACTAGGGATACGCAGTATTTT; CDR3 protein: CASSASRGQTRDTQYF
V gene: TRBV9; D gene: TRBD2; clone size: -; J gene: TRBJ2-7; CDR3 DNA: TGTGCCAGCAGCCCCCTTGGGGACTATTCCGTCTACGAGCAGTACTTC; CDR3 protein: CASSPLGDYSVYEQYF
V gene: TRBV15; D gene: TRBD1; clone size: -; J gene: TRBJ2-3; CDR3 DNA: TGTGCCACCAGCACATGGAGGACAGGGGGCATTGCAGATACGCAGTATTTT; CDR3 protein: CATSTWRTGGIADTQYF
V gene: TRBV5-8; D gene: -; clone size: -; J gene: TRBJ1-1; CDR3 DNA: TGTGCCAGCAGCTTGGGCTCGACAGCCTTTAAGGGCACTGAAGCTTTCTTT; CDR3 protein: CASSLGSTAFKGTEAFF
V gene: TRBV7-9; D gene: -; clone size: -; J gene: TRBJ2-3; CDR3 DNA: TGTGCCAGCAGCCATGGGACTAGCACAGATACGCAGTATTTT; CDR3 protein: CASSHGTSTDTQYF
V gene: TRBV7-3; D gene: TRBD2; clone size: -; J gene: TRBJ2-3; CDR3 DNA: TGTGCCAGCAGCCCCCTTGGGGGGGAAGCAGATACGCAGTATTTT; CDR3 protein: CASSPLGGEADTQYF
V gene: TRBV5-6; D gene: TRBD1; clone size: -; J gene: TRBJ2-5; CDR3 DNA: TGTGCCAGCAGCTTAGCAGGGGGCGCTGAGACCCAGTACTTC; CDR3 protein: CASSLAGGAETQYF
V gene: TRBV2; D gene: TRBD2; clone size: -; J gene: TRBJ2-7; CDR3 DNA: TGTGCCAGCAGCGGCGGGAGCTACGAGCAGTACTTC; CDR3 protein: CASSGGSYEQYF